What follows are 9 T cell receptor beta chains derived from one specimen sequenced in a study of response to subunit inactivated influenza vaccine. Each CDR3 protein is one row after TCRdb ran MiXCR on the RT-PCR reads. The sample has around 850,000 distinct CDR3 sequences; about 18% are singletons. The source was PBMCs from blood, collected around 5 days after vaccination. These receptors were taken from a man aged 50-60 years who received an inactivated influenza vaccine.

This chain uses TRBV20-1 with TRBJ2-7, with TRBD1 matching 9 bases. From germline, CDR1 is DFQATT and CDR2 SNEGSKA (reference sequence). The CDR3 consists of 16 residues. Unmatched junction bases numbered 13, after V lost 4 bases and J lost 3 bases. CDR3 loop: CSATLLDRGVIYEQYF. Written as DNA, the CDR3 is TGCAGTGCTACCTTACTGGACAGGGGCGTGATCTACGAGCAGTACTTC.

This clonotype was found a few times. This rearrangement joins TRBV12-3 or TRBV12-4 to TRBJ2-5, with a tentative D call TRBD1 (5 bases). V dropped 7 bases and J dropped 1 base, with 10 bases sitting between them. This CDR3 has 13 amino acids. The CDR3 nucleotides are TGTGCCAGCACCACGACAGCCCAAGAGACCCAGTACTTC. Translation gives CASTTTAQETQYF.

J is TRBJ1-1 and V is TRBV29-1, with a weak D call TRBD1 (6 bases). CDR1 is SQVTM, CDR2 ANQGSEA, per germline. This CDR3 contains 13 residues. V was clipped by 1 base and J by 8 bases, with 14 bases between them. The CDR3 reads CSVEARGAREAFF. CDR3 DNA: TGCAGCGTTGAAGCAAGGGGGGCCAGGGAAGCTTTCTTT. Supplemented by reference TRBV29-1 and TRBJ1-1, the full variable domain reads SAVISQKPSRDICQRGTSLTIQCQVDSQVTMMFWYRQQPGQSLTLIATANQGSEATYESGFVIDKFPISRPNLTFSTLTVSNMSPEDSSIYLCSVEARGAREAFFGQGTRLTVV.

V and J are TRBV7-2 and TRBJ1-2; D remains unclear. V lost 1 base to trimming and J lost 1 base, with 7 bases between them. The CDR3 has 14 residues. The germline gives CDR1 SGHTA, CDR2 FQGNSA. CDR3 nucleotide sequence: TGTGCCAGCAGCTTAGACGAGATTAACTATGGCTACACCTTC. Its translation is CASSLDEINYGYTF.

This clonotype was observed a few times. V usage is TRBV18 and J usage is TRBJ2-4; a possible D gene is TRBD2 (6 bases). The CDR3 totals 13 residues. Between the trimmed V and J ends, which lost 3 bases and 9 bases, there was a span of 12 bases. The germline V gene has CDR1 KGHSH and CDR2 LQKENI. DNA for the CDR3: TGTGCCAGCTCACCGGAGGGGACGGGCATTCAGTACTTC. Its translation is CASSPEGTGIQYF.

The chain couples TRBV29-1 to TRBJ2-2, with a weak D call TRBD2 (5 bases). V was trimmed by 4 bases and J by 1 base, leaving 7 bases between them. CDR1 SQVTM and CDR2 ANQGSEA come from the germline V gene. This CDR3 is built from 13 residues. The CDR3 bases are TGCAGCGTTGTTGAGGGGAACACCGGGGAGCTGTTTTTT. Amino acid sequence: CSVVEGNTGELFF.

The chain is built from TRBV15 and TRBJ2-3, with 7 bases identical to TRBD1. This CDR3 has 16 residues. Germline CDR1 LNHNV, CDR2 YYDKDF (reference sequence). V shed 1 base and J 5 bases; nucleotides not matched to a gene: 9. CDR3 in DNA: TGTGCCACCAGCAGAGCTTTAAGAGGGGGCGGAGATACGCAGTATTTT. Its translation is CATSRALRGGGDTQYF.

This clonotype has a handful of counts. The genes are TRBV7-9 and TRBJ2-1; TRBD2 matches at 10 bases. Germline lookup yields CDR1 SEHNR and CDR2 FQNEAQ (reference sequence). The CDR3 has 17 residues. V lost 1 base to trimming and J lost 6 bases; unmatched junction nucleotides: 9. The CDR3 DNA is TGTGCCAGCAGCTTAGACGGAAGCGGGAGGGCCAGCAATGAGCAGTTCTTC. Its protein is CASSLDGSGRASNEQFF.

The table lists this clonotype with many counts. This sequence joins TRBV20-1 and TRBJ2-5; no clear D. Germline lookup yields CDR1 DFQATT and CDR2 SNEGSKA (reference sequence). This CDR3 region has 11 residues. V was shortened by 6 bases and J by 5 bases, with 10 bases between the two germline ends. Here the CDR3 reads CSAHKRETQYF. The CDR3 DNA follows: TGCAGTGCGCACAAAAGGGAGACCCAGTACTTC.